A single sample is the source of the 9 T cell receptor beta chains below, sequenced in a study of T cell responses to AZD1222 COVID-19 vaccine. Assay used: immunoSEQ multiplex PCR; TCRdb lists only in-frame clones, some missing. The sample has 80,000 to 100,000 clones; 80% to 90% are singletons. The sample here was peripheral blood, taken 28 days after the second AZD1222 dose. The receptors were gathered from an adult who received the AZD1222 COVID-19 vaccine.

The V call is TRBV5-1, the J call TRBJ2-2; the D gene is possibly TRBD1 (6 bases). The V gene lost 3 bases and the J gene lost 3 bases, with 12 bases spanning the gap. The V gene's germline CDR1 is SGHRS and CDR2 YFSETQ. This CDR3 region has 15 residues. CDR3 coding DNA: TGCGCCAGCAGCTGGGACACGGCCGACACCGGGGAGCTGTTTTTT. Its translation: CASSWDTADTGELFF.

CDR3 sequence (DNA): TGTGCCAGCAGTGAAGTGTCGTCAGGGGTTCTGGGTTTCGTAAACATTCAGTACTTC. Translating gives CASSEVSSGVLGFVNIQYF. The rearrangement joins TRBV6-1 to TRBJ2-4; perhaps TRBD1 as D (6 bases). This CDR3 comprises 19 residues. V was pared by 1 base and J by 6 bases, with 25 bases between. Germline V CDR1 and CDR2: MNHNS, SASEGT.

The rearrangement joins TRBV4-2 to TRBJ1-2; unclear D gene. This CDR3 spans 14 amino acids. Trimming removed 0 bases at V and 4 bases at J, with 9 bases between. Looked up from germline, CDR1 is LGHNA and CDR2 is YNFKEQ. CDR3 residues: CASSQENRVYGYTF. The CDR3 bases are TGTGCCAGCAGCCAAGAAAATAGGGTCTATGGCTACACCTTC.

The J gene is TRBJ2-1, the V gene TRBV5-1, with TRBD2 identical over 8 bases. The trim removed 3 bases at V and 6 bases at J, leaving 5 bases unmatched. The CDR3 totals 14 residues. CDR1 and CDR2 (germline): SGHRS, YFSETQ. DNA of the CDR3: TGCGCCAGCAGCTCCCGGACTAGCAGCAATGAGCAGTTCTTC. Translating gives CASSSRTSSNEQFF. The complete variable domain, with remaining parts taken from reference TRBV5-1 and TRBJ2-1, reads KAGVTQTPRYLIKTRGQQVTLSCSPISGHRSVSWYQQTPGQGLQFLFEYFSETQRNKGNFPGRFSGRQFSNSRSEMNVSTLELGDSALYLCASSSRTSSNEQFFGPGTRLTVL.

The rearrangement links TRBV9 to TRBJ2-5, with 10 bases lining up with TRBD2. The junction had 5 bases not matched to a gene; V was cut back by 2 bases and J by 4 bases. The CDR3 contains 15 residues. Germline V gene data show CDR1 as SGDLS and CDR2 as YYNGEE. The CDR3 protein is CASSVASGRAETQYF. DNA for the CDR3: TGTGCCAGCAGCGTCGCTAGCGGGAGAGCAGAGACCCAGTACTTC.

This chain joins TRBV6-2 or TRBV6-3 and TRBJ1-2; no reliable D call. V lost 4 bases and J 0 bases, leaving 15 bases between the germline ends. The CDR3 has 16 residues. The germline CDR1 and CDR2 sequences are MNHEY and SVGEGT. Here the CDR3 reads CASSSRGIQANYGYTF. The CDR3 DNA reads TGTGCCAGCAGTTCAAGAGGGATACAAGCTAACTATGGCTACACCTTC.

J is TRBJ1-1 and V is TRBV5-1, with no clear D. Trimming took 7 bases from V and 1 from J, leaving 11 bases between them. From germline, CDR1 is SGHRS and CDR2 YFSETQ. CDR3 length equals 13 residues. For the CDR3, the DNA is TGCGCCAGCGCCGGACGGAAGAACACTGAAGCTTTCTTT. The encoded protein is CASAGRKNTEAFF.

This clone was recorded only once. The V and J genes are TRBV19 and TRBJ2-4, with 7 bases identical to TRBD1. Germline trimming cut 0 bases from V and 0 bases from J; bases unmatched to any gene: 5. The V gene's germline CDR1 is LNHDA and CDR2 SQIVND (reference sequence). This CDR3 contains 17 residues. The CDR3 region has the DNA TGTGCCAGTAGTATAGAGGCAGGGGGAAGAGCCAAAAACATTCAGTACTTC. It codes for CASSIEAGGRAKNIQYF.

The chain has TRBV7-8 and TRBJ2-3; perhaps TRBD1 as D (6 bases). Trimming stripped 5 bases from V and 0 bases from J, with 12 bases between. This CDR3 region has 15 residues. CDR1 SGHVS and CDR2 FQNEAQ come from the germline V gene. CDR3 in DNA: TGTGCCAGCAGCCGACAGGCCTCTAGCACAGATACGCAGTATTTT. It codes for CASSRQASSTDTQYF.